This entry concerns a single TCR beta chain. Germline loops: CDR1 SGHRS, CDR2 YFSETQ. This CDR3 contains 14 residues. Trimming at V came to 2 bases and at J to 6 bases, leaving 1 base not matched to a gene. This sample was taken from a study of blood T cell repertoires in COVID-19. Overall study: COVID-19 samples from acute and convalescent phases originated in the United States, Italy and Spain. From T cells, B-cell-depleted T cells, or PBMCs came the material, which was cDNA or gDNA.

Sequencing used immunoSEQ multiplex PCR; TCRdb keeps in-frame clones, though not all of them. The table records roughly 100,000 clones, 82% of them present only once. The origin of this receptor is a man between 60 and 70 years old with acute or convalescent COVID-19. Sequenced sample: peripheral blood. The chain employs TRBV5-1 and TRBJ1-6, with 8 bases lining up with TRBD1. CDR3 DNA: TGCGCCAGCAGCTTAACAGGGGGTAATTCACCCCTCCACTTT. Translated: CASSLTGGNSPLHF.